This T cell receptor beta chain was observed in a study of T cells in Graves' hyperthyroidism and ophthalmopathy. Regarding the study as a whole: Most thyroid clonotypes with frequency above 0.001 were detected in blood.

TCR beta CDR3 region amplification was performed from RNA transcripts. In the first-round RT-PCR of the TCR CDR3, the HTBI primer set was used. TCRdb reprocessed the multiplex PCR reads with MiXCR, giving one entry per CDR3 protein. The sample has approximately 690,000 distinct CDR3 sequences, under 25% seen once. This clonotype was seen only a few times. No antigen is known for it. Patients having uncontrolled infection, another autoimmune disease, pregnancy or lactation were not included. PBMCs stemmed from around 9.3 ml fresh peripheral blood. Germline V gene lookup returns CDR1 WNHNN and CDR2 SYGVQD (reference sequence). V was pared by 5 bases and J by 5 bases, with 9 bases of the junction left unmatched. The CDR3 consists of 14 residues.

The sample comprised blood. This TCR was sampled from a man aged 30 to 39 with Graves' ophthalmopathy. The chain carries TRBV10-1 and TRBJ2-7, with 7 bases aligning to TRBD1. The CDR3 sequence is CASSTGTDVNEQYF. The CDR3 DNA follows: TGCGCCAGCAGTACCGGGACAGACGTCAACGAGCAGTACTTC.